This record concerns one T cell receptor beta chain sequence. The target antigen is unknown. The sample originates from a study of siplizumab effects on memory and regulatory T cells. Findings and limits, study-wide: It seemed that naive T cells were more diverse than memory cells and were major contributors to the alloresponse. Memory cells that were CD4+ and unstimulated gave rise to alloreactive sequences, which siplizumab significantly reduced. Researchers could map only a minor fraction of alloreactive clones to unstimulated subsets.

V was clipped by 5 bases and J by 4 bases, with 15 bases between them. The CDR3 is made up of 15 amino acids. Per germline, CDR1 SEHNR and CDR2 FQNEAQ (reference sequence). Sequencing was performed with immunoSEQ multiplex PCR; in TCRdb, only in-frame clones are kept and a portion is missing. The sample contains tens of thousands of clones, more than 75% of which appear only once. Among a few donor pairs, the unstimulated naive, memory, effector memory and TEMRA subsets underwent sequencing. Sequenced input: naive CD8+ T cells sorted from blood. V gene TRBV7-9 combines with J gene TRBJ2-1, with a possible D match to TRBD1 (8 bases). The sequence derives from a human donor in good health. The CDR3 is CASSPGQGGYNEQFF. The CDR3 bases are TGTGCCAGCAGCCCCGGACAGGGAGGGTACAATGAGCAGTTCTTC.